Presented here are 21 T cell receptor beta chains from one specimen sequenced in a study of Tregs in tolerant kidney transplant recipients. Assay used: immunoSEQ multiplex PCR; TCRdb lists only in-frame clones, some missing. The top ten hold around 4.5% of the sample, which has under 100,000 clones, approximately 92% seen once. The sample consisted of CD8+ T cells from blood. Source of these receptors: a human donor in good health.

This clone was picked up one time. The chain carries TRBV10-1 and TRBJ2-7, with TRBD2 matching over 8 bases. V shed 0 bases and J 2 bases; nucleotides not matched to a gene: 9. Germline CDR1 reads WNHNN; CDR2 reads SYGVQD (reference sequence). This CDR3 spans 17 amino acids. This CDR3 reads CASSESSGSPIPYEQYF. In nucleotides, the CDR3 is TGCGCCAGCAGTGAGTCCAGCGGGAGTCCCATTCCCTACGAGCAGTACTTC.

The gene calls are TRBV9 and TRBJ2-5; 7 nucleotides agree with TRBD2. Germline CDR1 is SGDLS and CDR2 is YYNGEE. The CDR3 sequence is 15 residues long. V lost 0 bases to trimming and J lost 2 bases; unmatched junction nucleotides: 4. CDR3 nucleotides: TGTGCCAGCAGCGTAGGCGGGAGCGTTCAAGAGACCCAGTACTTC. It is translated as CASSVGGSVQETQYF.

V gene TRBV6-5 combines with J gene TRBJ2-1; 9 bases are a match to TRBD1. V lost 4 bases to trimming and J lost 2 bases; unmatched junction nucleotides: 6. From germline, CDR1 is MNHEY and CDR2 SVGAGI. This CDR3 region has 16 residues. CDR3 amino acids: CASSSGQGSPYNEQFF. CDR3 sequence (DNA): TGTGCCAGCAGTTCCGGACAGGGGAGCCCCTACAATGAGCAGTTCTTC.

The CDR3 sequence is CAWMDSSYEQYF. CDR3 nucleotides: TGTGCCTGGATGGACAGTTCCTACGAGCAGTACTTC. The chain uses TRBV30 and TRBJ2-7, with D tentatively TRBD1 (6 bases). Germline CDR1 and CDR2: GTSNPN and SVGIG (reference sequence). The CDR3 has 12 amino acids. Trimming took off 4 bases at V and 1 base at J, with 8 bases between the two ends.

V usage is TRBV9 and J usage is TRBJ2-2; perhaps TRBD2 as D (5 bases). Trimming shortened V by 2 bases and J by 2 bases, and 10 bases separated the two germline ends. The CDR3 is 15 residues long. Germline CDR1 and CDR2: SGDLS and YYNGEE. Here the CDR3 reads CASSVRLANTGELFF. The CDR3 coding sequence is TGTGCCAGCAGCGTCCGTCTAGCTAACACCGGGGAGCTGTTTTTT.

The rearrangement uses TRBV27 and TRBJ1-5; D is undetermined. The CDR3 has 14 amino acids. Germline loops: CDR1 MNHEY, CDR2 SMNVEV (reference sequence). V lost 0 bases and J lost 0, with 3 bases in between. CDR3 coding DNA: TGTGCCAGCAGTTTATCAGGTAGCAATCAGCCCCAGCATTTT. Protein: CASSLSGSNQPQHF.

This rearrangement joins TRBV7-8 to TRBJ2-7, with a tentative D call TRBD2 (5 bases). In germline, CDR1 is SGHVS, CDR2 FQNEAQ. Trimming cost V 4 bases and J 2 bases, with 12 bases left between them. The CDR3 consists of 14 residues. The CDR3 spells CASSSPGYPYEQYF. DNA for the CDR3: TGTGCCAGCAGCTCCCCGGGGTACCCCTACGAGCAGTACTTC.

The sample holds a few counts of this clone. The chain employs TRBV14 and TRBJ2-1, with TRBD1 matching 10 bases. This CDR3 is built from 15 residues. J gave up 5 bases and V 8 bases, and 9 bases lay outside the gene matches. CDR1 and CDR2 (germline): SGHDN, FVKESK. DNA for the CDR3: TGTGCCAGCGGACCCGGGACAGGGGTTGACAATGAGCAGTTCTTC. Amino acid sequence: CASGPGTGVDNEQFF.

The CDR3 reads CSVQGQGASAGNTIYF. The CDR3 DNA is TGCAGCGTTCAAGGACAGGGGGCAAGCGCTGGAAACACCATATATTTT. V usage is TRBV29-1 and J usage is TRBJ1-3, with 11 bases lining up with TRBD1. V lost 5 bases to trimming and J lost 2 bases; unmatched junction nucleotides: 8. The germline V gene has CDR1 SQVTM and CDR2 ANQGSEA. CDR3 length equals 16 residues.

The gene calls are TRBV27 and TRBJ2-1, with TRBD1 matching 7 bases. Per germline, CDR1 MNHEY and CDR2 SMNVEV (reference sequence). The J segment lost 4 bases and the V segment lost 5 bases, leaving 8 bases of the junction unmatched. The CDR3 extends over 15 amino acids. CDR3 bases: TGTGCCAGCAGTAACAGGGGCATCCATTACAATGAGCAGTTCTTC. It encodes CASSNRGIHYNEQFF.

The rearrangement links TRBV2 to TRBJ1-1, with TRBD1 identical over 7 bases. The length of the CDR3 is 14 residues. Germline CDR1 SNHLY, CDR2 FYNNEI. V was pared by 8 bases and J by 5 bases, with 11 bases of the junction left unmatched. CDR3 nucleotides: TGTGCCAGCCAGGGGGGGCTCCTCGGGACTGAAGCTTTCTTT. This sequence encodes CASQGGLLGTEAFF. Using reference TRBV2 and TRBJ1-1 for the parts outside the CDR3, the full variable domain is EPEVTQTPSHQVTQMGQEVILRCVPISNHLYFYWYRQILGQKVEFLVSFYNNEISEKSEIFDDQFSVERPDGSNFTLKIRSTKLEDSAMYFCASQGGLLGTEAFFGQGTRLTVV.

The chain employs TRBV18 and TRBJ2-5, with D unresolved. The germline V and J ends were trimmed by 2 bases and 2 bases, with 6 bases remaining between them. The CDR3 consists of 13 residues. Germline V CDR1 and CDR2: KGHSH, LQKENI. This CDR3 reads CASSPGQQETQYF. The CDR3 nucleotides are TGTGCCAGCTCACCAGGGCAACAAGAGACCCAGTACTTC. The full variable domain, completed using reference TRBV18 and TRBJ2-5, is NAGVMQNPRHLVRRRGQEARLRCSPMKGHSHVYWYRQLPEEGLKFMVYLQKENIIDESGMPKERFSAEFPKEGPSILRIQQVVRGDSAAYFCASSPGQQETQYFGPGTRLLVL.

This clone was detected a few times. This sequence joins TRBV5-5 and TRBJ1-5; D possibly corresponds to TRBD1 (6 bases). V gave up 1 base and J gave up 0 bases, with 11 bases separating them. Germline loops: CDR1 SGHKS, CDR2 YYEKEE (reference sequence). This CDR3 spans 16 amino acids. The CDR3 bases are TGTGCCAGCAGCTTGAACAGGGACCTTAGCAATCAGCCCCAGCATTTT. This sequence encodes CASSLNRDLSNQPQHF. Full variable domain (outside the CDR3, taken from reference TRBV5-5 and TRBJ1-5): DAGVTQSPTHLIKTRGQQVTLRCSPISGHKSVSWYQQVLGQGPQFIFQYYEKEERGRGNFPDRFSARQFPNYSSELNVNALLLGDSALYLCASSLNRDLSNQPQHFGDGTRLSIL.

V is TRBV4-1 and J is TRBJ2-1; 7 nucleotides align to TRBD2. Germline values: CDR1 MGHRA, CDR2 YSYEKL. The CDR3 spans 15 residues. Trimming cost V 1 base and J 10 bases; bases outside gene matches: 10. CDR3 coding DNA: TGCGCCAGCAGCCAAGGCCTAGCGGAGGCCCGAGAGCAGTTCTTC. Its protein is CASSQGLAEAREQFF.

The V gene is TRBV5-1, the J gene TRBJ2-1; TRBD1 is a possible D gene (6 bases). The V end was cut by 3 bases, the J end by 5 bases, with 15 bases between. This CDR3 spans 15 amino acids. Germline CDR1 and CDR2: SGHRS and YFSETQ. CDR3 sequence: CASSSPGHPNNEQFF. CDR3 nucleotide sequence: TGCGCCAGCAGCTCCCCGGGACACCCTAACAATGAGCAGTTCTTC.

The chain carries TRBV21-1 and TRBJ2-1; the table assigns TRBD2, which was not confirmed against the DNA. TRBV21-1 is flagged as a pseudogene. The length of the CDR3 is 19 residues. In DNA, the CDR3 is TGTGCCAGCAGCGAAAAAAGGGAATTTACTAGCGGGGGGCACGATGAGCAGTTCTTC. Translating gives CASSEKREFTSGGHDEQFF.

This chain uses TRBV7-6 with TRBJ2-1; D might be TRBD1 (5 bases). V was shortened by 4 bases and J by 4 bases, with 8 bases between the two germline ends. CDR1 SGHVS and CDR2 FNYEAQ come from the germline V gene. The CDR3 is 13 amino acids. The CDR3 reads CASSSQGYNEQFF. The CDR3 nucleotides read TGTGCCAGCAGCTCCCAGGGTTACAATGAGCAGTTCTTC. Using reference TRBV7-6 and TRBJ2-1 for the parts outside the CDR3, the full variable domain is GAGVSQSPRYKVTKRGQDVALRCDPISGHVSLYWYRQALGQGPEFLTYFNYEAQQDKSGLPNDRFSAERPEGSISTLTIQRTEQRDSAMYRCASSSQGYNEQFFGPGTRLTVL.

The rearrangement joins TRBV4-2 to TRBJ1-2; D ambiguous. The CDR3 runs to 14 residues. V lost 3 bases and J lost 8, with 16 bases in between. Germline V gene lookup returns CDR1 LGHNA and CDR2 YNFKEQ. The CDR3 is CASSQAEHLEGYTF. CDR3 coding DNA: TGTGCCAGCAGCCAGGCGGAACACCTGGAAGGCTACACCTTC.

The J gene is TRBJ2-4, the V gene TRBV5-4, with D maybe TRBD1 (6 bases). V gave up 7 bases and J gave up 0 bases, with 14 bases separating them. This CDR3 is built from 15 residues. Per the germline V gene, CDR1 is SGHNT and CDR2 is YYREEE (reference sequence). CDR3 amino acids: CASSTQGLAKNIQYF. Written as DNA, the CDR3 is TGTGCCAGCTCTACACAGGGCCTAGCCAAAAACATTCAGTACTTC.

The V and J genes are TRBV5-1 and TRBJ2-2; D remains ambiguous. CDR3 length equals 11 residues. V was trimmed by 4 bases and J by 5 bases, leaving 3 bases between them. Looked up from germline, CDR1 is SGHRS and CDR2 is YFSETQ. The CDR3 nucleotides are TGCGCCAGCAGCATTACCGGGGAGCTGTTTTTT. Residues: CASSITGELFF.

V usage is TRBV10-2 and J usage is TRBJ1-3, with D unresolved. Trimming left V 3 bases short and J 7 bases short, with 16 bases between. The germline V gene has CDR1 WSHSY and CDR2 SAAADI. This CDR3 has 15 residues. CDR3 protein: CASSEGPPVRNTIYF. The DNA for the CDR3 is TGCGCCAGCAGTGAAGGTCCCCCCGTTCGGAACACCATATATTTT.